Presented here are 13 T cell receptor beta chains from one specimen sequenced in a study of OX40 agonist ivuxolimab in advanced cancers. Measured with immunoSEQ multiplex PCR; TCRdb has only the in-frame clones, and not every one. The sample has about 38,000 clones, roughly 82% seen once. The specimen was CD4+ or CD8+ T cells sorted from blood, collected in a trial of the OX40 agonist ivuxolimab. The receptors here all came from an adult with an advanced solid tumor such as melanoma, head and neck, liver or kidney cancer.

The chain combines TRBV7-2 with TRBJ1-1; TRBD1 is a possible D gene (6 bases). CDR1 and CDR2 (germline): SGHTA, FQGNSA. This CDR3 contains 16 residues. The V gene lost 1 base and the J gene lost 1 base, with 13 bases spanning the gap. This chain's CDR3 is CASSLGIRGPNTEAFF. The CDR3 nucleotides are TGTGCCAGCAGCTTAGGTATACGGGGGCCGAACACTGAAGCTTTCTTT. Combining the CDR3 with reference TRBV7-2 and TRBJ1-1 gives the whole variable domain GAGVSQSPSNKVTEKGKDVELRCDPISGHTALYWYRQSLGQGLEFLIYFQGNSAPDKSGLPSDRFSAERTGGSVSTLTIQRTQQEDSAVYLCASSLGIRGPNTEAFFGQGTRLTVV.

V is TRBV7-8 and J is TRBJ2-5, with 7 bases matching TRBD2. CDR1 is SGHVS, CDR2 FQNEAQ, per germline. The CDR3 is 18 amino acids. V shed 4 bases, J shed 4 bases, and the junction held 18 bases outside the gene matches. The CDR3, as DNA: TGTGCCAGCAGCTCCAGTCGGTGGCGGGAGACCGGGCCAGAGACCCAGTACTTC. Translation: CASSSSRWRETGPETQYF.

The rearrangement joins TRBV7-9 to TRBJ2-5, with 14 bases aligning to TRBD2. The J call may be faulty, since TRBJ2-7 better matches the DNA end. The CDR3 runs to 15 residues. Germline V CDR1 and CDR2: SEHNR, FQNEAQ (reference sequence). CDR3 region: CASSLGLAGAREQYF. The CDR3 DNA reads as TGTGCCAGCAGCTTGGGACTAGCGGGAGCTCGCGAGCAGTACTTC.

CDR3: CASRPDTWGYTF. CDR3 bases: TGTGCCAGCAGACCGGACACCTGGGGCTACACCTTC. The chain carries TRBV28 and TRBJ1-2; possible D gene TRBD1, 5 bases. The V gene's germline CDR1 is MDHEN and CDR2 SYDVKM. This CDR3 spans 12 amino acids. Trimming pared 6 bases from V and 8 bases from J, leaving 13 bases between.

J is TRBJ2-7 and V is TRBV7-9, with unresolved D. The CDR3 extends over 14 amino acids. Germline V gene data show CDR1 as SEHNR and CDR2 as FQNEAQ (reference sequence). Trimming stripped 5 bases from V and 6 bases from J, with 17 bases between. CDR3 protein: CASSPHYSPGEQYF. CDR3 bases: TGTGCCAGCAGCCCCCACTACTCCCCGGGCGAGCAGTACTTC.

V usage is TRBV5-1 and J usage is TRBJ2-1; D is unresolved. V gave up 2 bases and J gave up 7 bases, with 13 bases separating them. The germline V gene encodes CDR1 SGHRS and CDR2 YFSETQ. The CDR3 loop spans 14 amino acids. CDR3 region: CASSFPSGWNEQFF. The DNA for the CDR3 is TGCGCCAGCAGCTTTCCCTCAGGATGGAATGAGCAGTTCTTC.

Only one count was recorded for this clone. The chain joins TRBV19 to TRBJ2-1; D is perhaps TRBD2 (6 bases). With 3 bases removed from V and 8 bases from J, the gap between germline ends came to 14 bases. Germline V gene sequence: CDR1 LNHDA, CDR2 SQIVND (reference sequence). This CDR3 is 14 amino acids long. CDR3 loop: CASSMVASVDEQFF. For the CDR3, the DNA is TGTGCCAGTAGTATGGTAGCTAGCGTAGATGAGCAGTTCTTC. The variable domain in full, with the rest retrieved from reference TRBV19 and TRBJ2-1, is DGGITQSPKYLFRKEGQNVTLSCEQNLNHDAMYWYRQDPGQGLRLIYYSQIVNDFQKGDIAEGYSVSREKKESFPLTVTSAQKNPTAFYLCASSMVASVDEQFFGPGTRLTVL.

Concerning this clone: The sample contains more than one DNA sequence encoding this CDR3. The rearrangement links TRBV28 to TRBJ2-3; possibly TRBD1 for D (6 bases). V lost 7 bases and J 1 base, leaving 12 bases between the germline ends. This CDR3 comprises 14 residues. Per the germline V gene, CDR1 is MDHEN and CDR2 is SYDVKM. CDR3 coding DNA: TGTGCCAGCAAGATAGAGGGGGGCACAGATACGCAGTATTTT. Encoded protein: CASKIEGGTDTQYF.

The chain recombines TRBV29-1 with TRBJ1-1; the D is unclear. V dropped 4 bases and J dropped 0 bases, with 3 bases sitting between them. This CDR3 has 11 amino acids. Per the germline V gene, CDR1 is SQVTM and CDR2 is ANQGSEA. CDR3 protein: CSVGVNTEAFF. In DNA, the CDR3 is TGCAGCGTTGGGGTGAACACTGAAGCTTTCTTT. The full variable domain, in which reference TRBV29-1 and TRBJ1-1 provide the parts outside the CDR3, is SAVISQKPSRDICQRGTSLTIQCQVDSQVTMMFWYRQQPGQSLTLIATANQGSEATYESGFVIDKFPISRPNLTFSTLTVSNMSPEDSSIYLCSVGVNTEAFFGQGTRLTVV.

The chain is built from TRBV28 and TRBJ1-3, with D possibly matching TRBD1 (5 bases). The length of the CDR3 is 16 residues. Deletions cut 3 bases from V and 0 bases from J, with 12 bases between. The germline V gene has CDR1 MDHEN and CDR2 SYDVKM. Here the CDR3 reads CASSLYGANSGNTIYF. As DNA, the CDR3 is TGTGCCAGCAGTTTGTATGGGGCCAACTCTGGAAACACCATATATTTT.

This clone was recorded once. CDR3 sequence reads: CAWRRQVLNTEAFF. The CDR3 DNA is TGTGCCTGGAGGAGACAGGTTCTGAACACTGAAGCTTTCTTT. The chain recombines TRBV30 with TRBJ1-1, with D possibly TRBD1 on 6 matching bases. The V gene lost 3 bases and the J gene lost 0 bases, with 11 bases spanning the gap. The CDR3 spans 14 residues. The V gene's germline CDR1 is GTSNPN and CDR2 SVGIG (reference sequence).

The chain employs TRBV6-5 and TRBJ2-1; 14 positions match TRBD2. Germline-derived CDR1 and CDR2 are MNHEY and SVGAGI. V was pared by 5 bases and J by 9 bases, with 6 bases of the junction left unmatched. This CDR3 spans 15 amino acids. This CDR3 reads CASSATSGGASEQFF. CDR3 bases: TGTGCCAGCAGTGCGACTAGCGGGGGGGCAAGTGAGCAGTTCTTC.

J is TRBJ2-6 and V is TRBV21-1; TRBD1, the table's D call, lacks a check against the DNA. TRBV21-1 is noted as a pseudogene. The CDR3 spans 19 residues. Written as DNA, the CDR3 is TGTGCCAGCAGCAAAGGACTAAGGGACATGTTAGCTGGGGCCAACGTCCTGACTTTC. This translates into CASSKGLRDMLAGANVLTF.